This TCR beta chain was retrieved from a study of OX40 agonist ivuxolimab in advanced cancers. At the level of the study: A mean age of about 56 years, range about 20 to 85, was recorded, and roughly 80% were male. General study findings and limits: Among some nonresponders, normalized T-cell clonal expansion was also low.

Sequenced by immunoSEQ multiplex PCR; TCRdb stores in-frame clones only, minus some. The data hold around 65,000 clones, with about 92% observed a single time. Comments on this clone: Its antigen is not identified.

The sample was CD4+ or CD8+ T cells sorted from blood, taken in a trial of the OX40 agonist ivuxolimab. The receptor comes from an adult with an advanced solid tumor such as melanoma, head and neck, liver or kidney cancer.

The CDR3 region is CASSLAAGLGTGELFF. The CDR3 region has the DNA TGTGCCAGCAGCCTCGCAGCAGGCCTCGGGACCGGGGAGCTGTTTTTT. This chain connects TRBV7-9 to TRBJ2-2, with D unresolved. The length of the CDR3 is 16 residues. Germline-derived CDR1 and CDR2 are SEHNR and FQNEAQ (reference sequence). The germline V and J ends were trimmed by 5 bases and 5 bases, with 18 bases remaining between them.